This TCR beta chain was sequenced in a study of response to subunit inactivated influenza vaccine. Regarding the study as a whole: The authors suggested that every seasonal influenza vaccination recruits few new T cells.

TCRdb redid the calling of the RT-PCR reads with MiXCR, one entry per CDR3 protein. Found here are 500,000 to 600,000 distinct CDR3 sequences, 13% to 15% of them singletons; the top ten hold roughly 10%. Comments on this clonotype: The antigen is unknown.

Here the sequenced sample was PBMCs from blood, taken 12 days after vaccination. This TCR was recovered from a man aged 45-65 years who received an inactivated influenza vaccine.

For the CDR3, the DNA is TGTGCCAGCAGCTTAGGGCTAGATCCCGCCTACGAGCAGTACTTC. Its translation: CASSLGLDPAYEQYF. J is TRBJ2-7 and V is TRBV7-2; D remains unclear. This CDR3 has 15 amino acids. Germline assignment: CDR1 SGHTA and CDR2 FQGNSA. Trimming left V 1 base short and J 2 bases short, with 12 bases between.